This T cell receptor (beta chain) was captured in a study of identical twins. Study results and caveats: Invariant cells of the MAIT and iNKT types might have partly distorted the zero-insertion analyses.

TCRdb called the 5' RACE reads again in MiXCR, with one record for every CDR3 protein. The data show 400,000 to 550,000 distinct CDR3 sequences, 13% to 15% seen once. The CDR3 covers 14 residues. Trimming stripped 4 bases from V and 1 base from J, with 8 bases between. CDR1 and CDR2 (germline): SEHNR, FQNEAQ (reference sequence). This clonotype was seen ten or more times. What it recognizes is unknown. These same records also appear under a second study, on yellow fever vaccine responses in identical twins.

The chain is built from TRBV7-9 and TRBJ1-3; D remains ambiguous. The sample was CD4+ T cells sorted from blood. The clonotype was recovered from a young woman in good health. The CDR3 DNA reads TGTGCCAGCAGCTCGCAAGGGTCTGGAAACACCATATATTTT. Its translation is CASSSQGSGNTIYF.